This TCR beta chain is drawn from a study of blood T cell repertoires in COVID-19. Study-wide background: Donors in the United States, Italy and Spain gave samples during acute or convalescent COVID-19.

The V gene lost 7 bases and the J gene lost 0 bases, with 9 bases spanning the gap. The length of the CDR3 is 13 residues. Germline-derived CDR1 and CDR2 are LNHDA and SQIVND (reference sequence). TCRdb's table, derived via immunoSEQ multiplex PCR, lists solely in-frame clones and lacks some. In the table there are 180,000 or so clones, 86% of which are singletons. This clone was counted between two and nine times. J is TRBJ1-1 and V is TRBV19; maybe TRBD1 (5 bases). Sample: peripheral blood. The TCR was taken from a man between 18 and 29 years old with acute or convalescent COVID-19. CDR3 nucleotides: TGTGCCAGTAACCAGGGCATGAACACTGAAGCTTTCTTT. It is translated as CASNQGMNTEAFF.